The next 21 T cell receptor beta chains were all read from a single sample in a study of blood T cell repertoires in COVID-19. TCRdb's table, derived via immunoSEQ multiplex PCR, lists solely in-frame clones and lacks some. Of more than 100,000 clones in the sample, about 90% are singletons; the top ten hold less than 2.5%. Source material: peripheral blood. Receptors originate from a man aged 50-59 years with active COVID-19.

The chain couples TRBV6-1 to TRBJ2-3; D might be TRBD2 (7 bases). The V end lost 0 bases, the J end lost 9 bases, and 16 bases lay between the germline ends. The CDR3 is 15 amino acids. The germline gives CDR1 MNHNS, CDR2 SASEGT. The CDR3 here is CASSEAFQGRETQYF. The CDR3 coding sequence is TGTGCCAGCAGTGAAGCATTCCAGGGGAGGGAGACGCAGTATTTT.

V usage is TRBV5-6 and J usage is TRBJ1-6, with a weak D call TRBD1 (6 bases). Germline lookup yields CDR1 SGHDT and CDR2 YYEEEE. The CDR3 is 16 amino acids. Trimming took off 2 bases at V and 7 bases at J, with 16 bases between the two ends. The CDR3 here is CASSFAGPGDNSPLHF. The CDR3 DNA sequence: TGTGCCAGCAGCTTCGCGGGTCCAGGGGACAATTCACCCCTCCACTTT.

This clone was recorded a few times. The CDR3 here is CASSLNFGRGTYEQYF. In nucleotides, the CDR3 is TGTGCCAGCAGTTTAAATTTTGGACGGGGAACCTACGAGCAGTACTTC. The chain employs TRBV27 and TRBJ2-7; weak D call: TRBD2 (5 bases). V gave up 2 bases and J gave up 2 bases, with 16 bases separating them. The V gene's germline CDR1 is MNHEY and CDR2 SMNVEV (reference sequence). The CDR3 runs to 16 residues.

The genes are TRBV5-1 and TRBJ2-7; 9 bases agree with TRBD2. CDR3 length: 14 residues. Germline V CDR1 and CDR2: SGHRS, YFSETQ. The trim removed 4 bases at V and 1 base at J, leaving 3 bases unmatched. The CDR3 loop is CASSVSGGSYEQYF. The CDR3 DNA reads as TGCGCCAGCAGCGTGAGCGGGGGGTCCTACGAGCAGTACTTC.

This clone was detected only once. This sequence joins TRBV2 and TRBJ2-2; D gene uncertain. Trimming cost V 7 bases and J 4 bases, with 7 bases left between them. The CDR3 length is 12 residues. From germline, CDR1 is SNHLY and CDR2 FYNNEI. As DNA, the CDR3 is TGTGCCAGCACAGCGTTCACCGGGGAGCTGTTTTTT. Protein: CASTAFTGELFF.

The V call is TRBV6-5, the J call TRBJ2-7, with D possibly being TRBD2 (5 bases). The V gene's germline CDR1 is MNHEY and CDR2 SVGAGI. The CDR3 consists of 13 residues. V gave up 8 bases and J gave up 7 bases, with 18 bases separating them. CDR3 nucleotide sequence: TGTGCCAGCCTCGGGGTCCTCGGATGGGAGCAGTACTTC. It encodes CASLGVLGWEQYF.

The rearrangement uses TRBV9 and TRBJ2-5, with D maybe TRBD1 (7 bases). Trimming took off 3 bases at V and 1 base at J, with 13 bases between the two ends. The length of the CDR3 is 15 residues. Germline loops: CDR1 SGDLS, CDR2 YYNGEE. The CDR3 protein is CASSAEGQIQETQYF. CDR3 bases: TGTGCCAGCAGCGCGGAGGGACAGATCCAAGAGACCCAGTACTTC.

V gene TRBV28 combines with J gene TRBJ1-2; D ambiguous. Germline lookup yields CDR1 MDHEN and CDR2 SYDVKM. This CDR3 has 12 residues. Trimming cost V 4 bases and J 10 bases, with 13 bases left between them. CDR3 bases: TGTGCCAGCAGTTCGAATAAACGGTCCTACACCTTC. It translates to CASSSNKRSYTF.

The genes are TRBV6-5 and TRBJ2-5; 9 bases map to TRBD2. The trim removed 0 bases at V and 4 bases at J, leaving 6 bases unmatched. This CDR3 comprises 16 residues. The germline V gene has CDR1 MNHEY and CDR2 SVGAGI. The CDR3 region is CASSYSRAGGVETQYF. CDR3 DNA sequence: TGTGCCAGCAGTTACTCGAGGGCGGGGGGGGTAGAGACCCAGTACTTC.

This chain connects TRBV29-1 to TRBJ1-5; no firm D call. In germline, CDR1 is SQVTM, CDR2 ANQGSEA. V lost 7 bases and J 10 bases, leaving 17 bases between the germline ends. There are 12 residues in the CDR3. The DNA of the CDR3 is TGCAGCGCGGGAAATGGAGTCCAACCCCAGCATTTT. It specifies CSAGNGVQPQHF.

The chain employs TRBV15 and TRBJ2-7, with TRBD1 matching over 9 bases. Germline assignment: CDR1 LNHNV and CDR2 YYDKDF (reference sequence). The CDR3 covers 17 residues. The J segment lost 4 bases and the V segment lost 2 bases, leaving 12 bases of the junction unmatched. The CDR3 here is CATSRHTRDRVKYEQYF. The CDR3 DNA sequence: TGTGCCACCAGCAGACACACCCGGGACAGGGTGAAATACGAGCAGTACTTC.

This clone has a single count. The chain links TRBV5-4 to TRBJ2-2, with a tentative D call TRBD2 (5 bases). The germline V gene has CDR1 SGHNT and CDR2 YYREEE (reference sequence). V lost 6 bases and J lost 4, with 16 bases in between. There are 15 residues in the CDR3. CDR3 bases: TGTGCCAGCACCTTCCTGGACTCCCCCACCGGGGAGCTGTTTTTT. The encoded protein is CASTFLDSPTGELFF.

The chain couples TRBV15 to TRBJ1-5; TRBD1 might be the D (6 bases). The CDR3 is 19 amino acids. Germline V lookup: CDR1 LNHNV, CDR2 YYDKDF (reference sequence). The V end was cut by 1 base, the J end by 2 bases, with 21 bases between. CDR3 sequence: CATSRGHGGGLLGNQPQHF. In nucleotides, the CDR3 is TGTGCCACCAGCAGAGGTCACGGCGGGGGGCTACTGGGCAATCAGCCCCAGCATTTT.

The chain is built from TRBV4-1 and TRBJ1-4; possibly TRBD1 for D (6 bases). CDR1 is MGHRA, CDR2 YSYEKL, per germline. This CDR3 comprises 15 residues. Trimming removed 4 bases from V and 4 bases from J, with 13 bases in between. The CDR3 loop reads CASSLSTGVNEKLFF. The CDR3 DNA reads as TGCGCCAGCAGCCTATCGACAGGAGTTAATGAAAAACTGTTTTTT.

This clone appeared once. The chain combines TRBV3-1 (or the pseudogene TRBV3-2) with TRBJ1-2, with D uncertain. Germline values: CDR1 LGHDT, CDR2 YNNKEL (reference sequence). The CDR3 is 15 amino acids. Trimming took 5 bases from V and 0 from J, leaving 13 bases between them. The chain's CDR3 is CASSSYGLANYGYTF. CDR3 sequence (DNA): TGTGCCAGCAGCTCCTACGGTCTAGCTAACTATGGCTACACCTTC.

As DNA, the CDR3 is TGTGCCAGCAGCCCCCGGCGGGGGGGCCCTGAGACCCAGTACTTC. Protein: CASSPRRGGPETQYF. The chain is built from TRBV7-2 and TRBJ2-5, with 9 bases lining up with TRBD2. The germline V gene encodes CDR1 SGHTA and CDR2 FQGNSA. This CDR3 is 15 amino acids long. Trimming at V came to 5 bases and at J to 5 bases, leaving 9 bases not matched to a gene.

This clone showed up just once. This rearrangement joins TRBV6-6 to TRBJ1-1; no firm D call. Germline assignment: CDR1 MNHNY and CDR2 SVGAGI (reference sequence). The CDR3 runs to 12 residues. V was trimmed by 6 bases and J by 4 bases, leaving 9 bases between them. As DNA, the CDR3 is TGTGCCAGCAGAACAGACGGCACTGAAGCTTTCTTT. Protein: CASRTDGTEAFF.

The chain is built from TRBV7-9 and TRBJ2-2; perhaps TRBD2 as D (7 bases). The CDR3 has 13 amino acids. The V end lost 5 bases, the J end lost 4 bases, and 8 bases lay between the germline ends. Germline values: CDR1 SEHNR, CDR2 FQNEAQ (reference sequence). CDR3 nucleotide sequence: TGTGCCAGCAGCGCGGGGGCCACCGGGGAGCTGTTTTTT. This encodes CASSAGATGELFF.

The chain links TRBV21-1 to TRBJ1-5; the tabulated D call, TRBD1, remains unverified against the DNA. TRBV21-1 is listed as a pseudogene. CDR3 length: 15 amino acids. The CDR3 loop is CASSRDSYSNQPQHF. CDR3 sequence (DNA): TGTGCCAGCAGCCGGGACAGCTATAGCAATCAGCCCCAGCATTTT.

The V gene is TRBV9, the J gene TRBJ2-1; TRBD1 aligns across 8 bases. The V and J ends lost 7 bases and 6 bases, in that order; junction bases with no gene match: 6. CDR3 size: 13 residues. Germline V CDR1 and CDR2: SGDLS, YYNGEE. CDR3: CASGPGQANEQFF. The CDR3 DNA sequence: TGTGCCAGCGGGCCGGGACAGGCCAATGAGCAGTTCTTC.

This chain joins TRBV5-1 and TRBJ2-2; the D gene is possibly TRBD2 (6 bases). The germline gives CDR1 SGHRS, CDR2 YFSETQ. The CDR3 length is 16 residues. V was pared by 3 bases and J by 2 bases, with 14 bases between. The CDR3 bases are TGCGCCAGCAGCTCCGGTTCCGGGGGTAACACCGGGGAGCTGTTTTTT. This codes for CASSSGSGGNTGELFF.